This TCR beta chain comes out of a study of vaccination and CD4 T cells after COVID-19. The wider study: Control cultures used a CEFX viral epitope pool, an HIV-1 Nef peptide pool, or no peptide. Overall study findings and caveats: Convalescent patients displayed a median roughly 90% of reactive clones emerging only post-vaccination.

Oncomine TCR Beta short-read sequencing was applied to DNA from cultured CD4+ T cells. One entry per CDR3 protein, called by TCRdb with MiXCR from the PCR reads. The sample records approximately 11,000 distinct CDR3 sequences, approximately 50% being singletons. The treatment: approximately 10-day PBMC culture with coronavirus spike peptide pools or control peptides (ViraFEST assay). After expanding antigen-specific T cells with peptide pools, ViraFEST sequenced their TCRs. This clonotype was counted only a few times. Its antigen is not identified. In germline, CDR1 is SGHNT, CDR2 YENEEA. Trimming removed 2 bases from V and 8 bases from J, with 9 bases in between. This CDR3 is built from 12 residues.

This sequence originates from a human donor who had recovered from COVID-19. The rearrangement joins TRBV11-3 to TRBJ1-1; D unresolved. Sequenced material: CD4+ T cells from blood, cultured in vitro. CDR3 coding DNA: TGTGCCAGCAGCTTAAACTCGGGGGAAGCTTTCTTT. Its translation is CASSLNSGEAFF.